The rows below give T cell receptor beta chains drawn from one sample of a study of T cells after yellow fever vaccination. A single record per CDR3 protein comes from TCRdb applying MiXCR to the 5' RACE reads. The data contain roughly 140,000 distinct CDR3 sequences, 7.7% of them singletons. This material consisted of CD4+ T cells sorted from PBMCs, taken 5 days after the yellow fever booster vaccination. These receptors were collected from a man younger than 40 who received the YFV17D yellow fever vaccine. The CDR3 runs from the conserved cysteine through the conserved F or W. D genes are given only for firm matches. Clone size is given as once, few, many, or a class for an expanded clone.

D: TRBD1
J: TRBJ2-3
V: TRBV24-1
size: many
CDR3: CATGQGGAKSDTQYF
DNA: TGTGCCACCGGACAGGGAGGAGCAAAATCAGATACGCAGTATTTT

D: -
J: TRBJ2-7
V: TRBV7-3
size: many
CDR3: CASSLTPGLSYEQYF
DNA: TGTGCCAGCAGCTTAACCCCCGGACTTTCCTACGAGCAGTACTTC

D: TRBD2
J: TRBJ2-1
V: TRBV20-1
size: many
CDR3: CSARDGGASGTYNEQFF
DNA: TGCAGTGCTAGAGATGGGGGGGCTAGCGGGACCTACAATGAGCAGTTCTTC

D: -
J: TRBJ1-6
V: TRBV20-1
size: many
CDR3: CSASDFRNNSPLHF
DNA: TGCAGTGCTAGCGATTTCCGGAATAATTCACCCCTCCACTTT

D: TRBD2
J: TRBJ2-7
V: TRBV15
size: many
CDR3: CATSRGTSGDYEQYF
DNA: TGTGCCACCAGCAGAGGGACTAGCGGAGACTACGAGCAGTACTTC

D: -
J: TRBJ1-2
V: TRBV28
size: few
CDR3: CASREVNYGYTF
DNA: TGTGCCAGCAGGGAAGTAAACTATGGCTACACCTTC

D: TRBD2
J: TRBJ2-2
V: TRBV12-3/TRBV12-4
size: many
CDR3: CASSPTYSGRRAGELFF
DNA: TGTGCCAGCAGTCCTACCTATAGCGGGAGGAGAGCCGGGGAGCTGTTTTTT

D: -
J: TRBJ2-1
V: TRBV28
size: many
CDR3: CASSLREKLFF
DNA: TGTGCCAGCAGTTTACGGGAGAAACTGTTCTTC

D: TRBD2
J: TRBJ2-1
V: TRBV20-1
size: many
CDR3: CSATSGRMLGSYNEQFF
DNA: TGCAGTGCCACTAGCGGGAGAATGTTAGGATCCTACAATGAGCAGTTCTTC

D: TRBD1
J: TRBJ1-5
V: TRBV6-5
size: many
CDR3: CASSSRRGRQPQHF
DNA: TGTGCCAGCAGTTCACGCAGGGGGCGGCAGCCCCAGCATTTT

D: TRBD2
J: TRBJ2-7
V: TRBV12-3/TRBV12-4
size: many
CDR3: CASSRGLAGGPTTYEQYF
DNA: TGTGCCAGCAGCCGTGGACTAGCGGGAGGGCCGACCACCTACGAGCAGTACTTC

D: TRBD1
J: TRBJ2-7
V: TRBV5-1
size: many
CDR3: CASSYRGINEQYF
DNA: TGCGCCAGCAGCTACAGGGGGATAAACGAGCAGTACTTC

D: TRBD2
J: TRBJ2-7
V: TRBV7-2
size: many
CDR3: CASSSGLAGANEQYF
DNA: TGTGCCAGCAGCTCTGGACTAGCGGGAGCCAACGAGCAGTACTTC

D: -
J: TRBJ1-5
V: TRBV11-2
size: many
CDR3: CASSLESTGISNQPQHF
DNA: TGTGCCAGCAGCTTAGAGAGTACAGGGATAAGCAATCAGCCCCAGCATTTT

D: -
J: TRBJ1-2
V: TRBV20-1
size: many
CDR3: CSPNSAQGYTF
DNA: TGCAGTCCCAACAGTGCGCAAGGCTACACCTTC

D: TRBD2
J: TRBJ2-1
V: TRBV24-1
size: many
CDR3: CATSVLAGGNEQFF
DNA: TGTGCCACCAGTGTTCTAGCGGGTGGAAATGAGCAGTTCTTC

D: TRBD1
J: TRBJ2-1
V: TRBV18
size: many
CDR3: CASSPPVGTGNYNEQFF
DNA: TGTGCCAGCTCACCCCCGGTTGGGACAGGGAACTACAATGAGCAGTTCTTC

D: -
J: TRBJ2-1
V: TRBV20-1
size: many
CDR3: CSARDGLAYNEQFF
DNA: TGCAGTGCTAGAGATGGGCTAGCCTACAATGAGCAGTTCTTC

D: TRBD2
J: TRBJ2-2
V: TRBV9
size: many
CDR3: CASSPPGTWGGGELFF
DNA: TGTGCCAGCAGCCCCCCCGGGACTTGGGGGGGCGGGGAGCTGTTTTTT

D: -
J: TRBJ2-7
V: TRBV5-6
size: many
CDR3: CASSFHYEQYF
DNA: TGTGCCAGCAGCTTCCATTACGAGCAGTACTTC

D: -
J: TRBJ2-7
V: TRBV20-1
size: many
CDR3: CSARGLAEQYF
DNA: TGCAGTGCTAGAGGTCTAGCGGAGCAGTACTTC

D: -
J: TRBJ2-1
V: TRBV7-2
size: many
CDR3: CASSWAETYNEQFF
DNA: TGTGCCAGCAGCTGGGCGGAAACCTACAATGAGCAGTTCTTC